Sequencing of this T cell receptor beta chain was carried out in a study of blood T cell repertoires in COVID-19. Overall study: PBMCs, B-cell-depleted T cells, or T cells were the source of the cDNA or gDNA that made up the material.

The V gene's germline CDR1 is SGHRS and CDR2 YFSETQ. The CDR3 sequence is 16 residues long. V lost 1 base and J lost 2, with 15 bases in between. Assay: immunoSEQ multiplex PCR; the TCRdb copy retains only in-frame clones and omits some. The table shows 440,000 or so clones, with 89% occurring only once. This chain joins TRBV5-1 and TRBJ1-1, with D tentatively TRBD1 (6 bases). This sequence was found in a woman aged 40 to 50 with COVID-19, enrolled during active disease. The sequencing sample was made of peripheral blood. The CDR3 protein is CASSLWGRGRNTEAFF. The CDR3 DNA sequence: TGCGCCAGCAGCTTGTGGGGGCGCGGGCGAAACACTGAAGCTTTCTTT. Filled out from reference TRBV5-1 and TRBJ1-1, the complete variable domain reads KAGVTQTPRYLIKTRGQQVTLSCSPISGHRSVSWYQQTPGQGLQFLFEYFSETQRNKGNFPGRFSGRQFSNSRSEMNVSTLELGDSALYLCASSLWGRGRNTEAFFGQGTRLTVV.